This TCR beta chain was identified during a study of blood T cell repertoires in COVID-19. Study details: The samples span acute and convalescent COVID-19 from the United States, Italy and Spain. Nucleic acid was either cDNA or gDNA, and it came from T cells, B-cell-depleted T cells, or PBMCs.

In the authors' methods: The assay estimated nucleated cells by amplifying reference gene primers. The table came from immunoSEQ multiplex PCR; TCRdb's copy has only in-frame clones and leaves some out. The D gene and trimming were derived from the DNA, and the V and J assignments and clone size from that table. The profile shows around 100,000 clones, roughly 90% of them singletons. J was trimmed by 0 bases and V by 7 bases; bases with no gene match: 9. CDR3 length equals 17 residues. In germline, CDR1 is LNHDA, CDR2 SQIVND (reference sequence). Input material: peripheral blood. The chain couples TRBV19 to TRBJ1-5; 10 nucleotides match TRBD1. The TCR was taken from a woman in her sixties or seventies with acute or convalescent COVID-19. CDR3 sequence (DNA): TGTGCCAGTATGGGGACAGGGGCGCGATATAGCAATCAGCCCCAGCATTTT. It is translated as CASMGTGARYSNQPQHF.